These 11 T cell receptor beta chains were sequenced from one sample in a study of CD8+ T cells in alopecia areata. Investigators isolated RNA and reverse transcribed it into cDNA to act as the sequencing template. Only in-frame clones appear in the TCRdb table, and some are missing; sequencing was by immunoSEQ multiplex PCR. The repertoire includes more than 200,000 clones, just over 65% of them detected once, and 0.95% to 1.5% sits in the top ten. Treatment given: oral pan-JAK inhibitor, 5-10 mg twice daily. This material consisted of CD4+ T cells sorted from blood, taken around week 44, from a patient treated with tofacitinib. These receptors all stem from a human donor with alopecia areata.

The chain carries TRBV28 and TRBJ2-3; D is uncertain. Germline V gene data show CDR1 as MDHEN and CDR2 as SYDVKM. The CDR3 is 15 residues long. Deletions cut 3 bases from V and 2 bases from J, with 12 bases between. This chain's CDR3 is CASSLTQSSTDTQYF. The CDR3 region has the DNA TGTGCCAGCAGTTTGACGCAGAGCTCCACAGATACGCAGTATTTT.

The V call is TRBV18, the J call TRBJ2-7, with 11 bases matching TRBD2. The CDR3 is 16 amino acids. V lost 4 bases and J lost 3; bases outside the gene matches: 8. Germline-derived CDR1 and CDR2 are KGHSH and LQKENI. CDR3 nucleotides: TGTGCCAGCTCACTAGTTCCGGGACTAGCGGTCTACGAGCAGTACTTC. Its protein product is CASSLVPGLAVYEQYF.

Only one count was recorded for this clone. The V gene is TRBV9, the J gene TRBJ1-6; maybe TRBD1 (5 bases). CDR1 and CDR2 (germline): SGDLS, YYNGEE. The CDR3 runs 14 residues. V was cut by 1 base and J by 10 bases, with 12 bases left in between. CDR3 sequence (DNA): TGTGCCAGCAGCGTACAGGGTACCGGATCACCCCTCCACTTT. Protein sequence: CASSVQGTGSPLHF.

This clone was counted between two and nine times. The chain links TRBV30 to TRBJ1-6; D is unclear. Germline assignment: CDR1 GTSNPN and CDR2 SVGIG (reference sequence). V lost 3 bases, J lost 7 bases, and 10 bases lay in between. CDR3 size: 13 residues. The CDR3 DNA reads TGTGCCTGGAGAGCATATGAGAATTCACCCCTCCACTTT. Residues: CAWRAYENSPLHF.

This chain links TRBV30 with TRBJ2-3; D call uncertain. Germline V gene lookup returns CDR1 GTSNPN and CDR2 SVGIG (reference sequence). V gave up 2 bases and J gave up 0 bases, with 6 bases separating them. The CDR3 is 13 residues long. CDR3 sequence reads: CAWSSLSTDTQYF. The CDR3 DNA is TGTGCCTGGAGTTCCCTGAGCACAGATACGCAGTATTTT.

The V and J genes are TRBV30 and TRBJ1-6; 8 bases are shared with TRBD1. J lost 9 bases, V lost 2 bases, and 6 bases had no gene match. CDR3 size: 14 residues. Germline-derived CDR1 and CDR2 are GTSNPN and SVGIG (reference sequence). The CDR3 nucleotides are TGTGCCTGGAGTCGCGGACAGGGATCTTCACCCCTCCACTTT. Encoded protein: CAWSRGQGSSPLHF. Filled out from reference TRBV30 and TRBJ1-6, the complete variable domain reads SQTIHQWPATLVQPVGSPLSLECTVEGTSNPNLYWYRQAAGRGLQLLFYSVGIGQISSEVPQNLSASRPQDRQFILSSKKLLLSDSGFYLCAWSRGQGSSPLHFGNGTRLTVT.

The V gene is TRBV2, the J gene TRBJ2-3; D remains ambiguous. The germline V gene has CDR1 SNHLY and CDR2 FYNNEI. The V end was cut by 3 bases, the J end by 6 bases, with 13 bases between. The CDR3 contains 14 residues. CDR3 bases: TGTGCCAGCAGTGACTTAGGATCCGCGGATACGCAGTATTTT. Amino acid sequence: CASSDLGSADTQYF.

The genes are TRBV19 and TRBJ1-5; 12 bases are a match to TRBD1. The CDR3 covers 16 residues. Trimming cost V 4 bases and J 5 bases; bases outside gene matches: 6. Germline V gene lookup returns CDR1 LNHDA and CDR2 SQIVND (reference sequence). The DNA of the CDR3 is TGTGCCAGTAGTACCCGGGACAGGGGGCTATATCAGCCCCAGCATTTT. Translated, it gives CASSTRDRGLYQPQHF.

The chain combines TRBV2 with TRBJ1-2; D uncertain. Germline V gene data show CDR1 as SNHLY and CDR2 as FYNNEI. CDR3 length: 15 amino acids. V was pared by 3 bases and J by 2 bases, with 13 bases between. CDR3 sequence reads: CASSDSAGANYGYTF. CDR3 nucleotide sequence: TGTGCCAGCAGTGATTCGGCAGGAGCGAACTATGGCTACACCTTC.

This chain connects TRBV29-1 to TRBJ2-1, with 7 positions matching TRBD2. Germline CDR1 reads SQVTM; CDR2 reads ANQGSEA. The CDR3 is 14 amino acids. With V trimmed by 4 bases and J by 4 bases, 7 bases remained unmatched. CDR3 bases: TGCAGCGTTGTTTCCCTAGCGGAATACAATGAGCAGTTCTTC. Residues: CSVVSLAEYNEQFF.

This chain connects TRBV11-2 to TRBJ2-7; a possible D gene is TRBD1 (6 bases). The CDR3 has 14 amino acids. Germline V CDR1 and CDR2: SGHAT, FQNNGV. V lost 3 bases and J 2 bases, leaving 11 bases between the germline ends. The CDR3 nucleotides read TGTGCCAGCAGCTTGGAACAGGGACCCTACGAGCAGTACTTC. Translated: CASSLEQGPYEQYF. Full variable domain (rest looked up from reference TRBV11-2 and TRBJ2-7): EAGVAQSPRYKIIEKRQSVAFWCNPISGHATLYWYQQILGQGPKLLIQFQNNGVVDDSQLPKDRFSAERLKGVDSTLKIQPAKLEDSAVYLCASSLEQGPYEQYFGPGTRLTVT.